The present entry profiles one T cell receptor beta chain with its context. No antigen is known for it. One junction end disagrees with the germline gene, perhaps due to a read error. TCRdb re-called the 5' RACE reads with MiXCR, one entry per CDR3 protein. This table has 35,000 to 50,000 distinct CDR3 sequences, 25% to 30% appearing once. Points from the study as a whole: In terms of TCR gene usage, tumor memory CD4+ T cells clustered together with blood and lymph node memory CD4+ cells, as well as with lymph node naive CD4+ cells.

Germline V gene sequence: CDR1 ENHRY, CDR2 SYGVKD. The CDR3 runs 14 residues. The source of this sequence is a female donor with breast cancer. Specimen: memory CD4+ T cells sorted from a lymph node. Documented subset: memory CD4+ T cells, CD4+CD45RO+CD25-. The J gene is TRBJ1-3, the V gene TRBV10-3; the D gene is possibly TRBD1 (5 bases). The CDR3 region has the DNA TGTACCATCAGTGAGACAGCCTCTGGAAACACCATATATTTT. This translates into CTISETASGNTIYF.